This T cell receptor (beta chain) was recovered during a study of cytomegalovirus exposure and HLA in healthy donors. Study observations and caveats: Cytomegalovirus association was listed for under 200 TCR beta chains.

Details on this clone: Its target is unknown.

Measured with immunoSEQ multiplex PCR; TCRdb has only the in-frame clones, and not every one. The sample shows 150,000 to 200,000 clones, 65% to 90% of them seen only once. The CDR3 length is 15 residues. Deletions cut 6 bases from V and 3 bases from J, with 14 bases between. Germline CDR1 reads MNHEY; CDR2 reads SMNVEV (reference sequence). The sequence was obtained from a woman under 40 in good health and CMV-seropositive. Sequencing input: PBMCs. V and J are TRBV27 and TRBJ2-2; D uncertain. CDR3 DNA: TGTGCCAGCAGCCTTACACGGGTGTACACCGGGGAGCTGTTTTTT. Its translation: CASSLTRVYTGELFF.